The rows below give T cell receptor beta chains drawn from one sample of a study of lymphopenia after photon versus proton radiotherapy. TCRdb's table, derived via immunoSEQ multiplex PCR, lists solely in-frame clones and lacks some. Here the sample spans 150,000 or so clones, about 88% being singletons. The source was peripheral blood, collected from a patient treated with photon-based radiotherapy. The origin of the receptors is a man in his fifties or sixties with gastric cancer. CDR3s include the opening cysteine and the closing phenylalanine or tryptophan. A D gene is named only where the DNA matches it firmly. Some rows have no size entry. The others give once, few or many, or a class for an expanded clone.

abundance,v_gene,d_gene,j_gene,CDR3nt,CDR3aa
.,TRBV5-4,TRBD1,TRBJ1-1,TGTGCCAGCAGCCTAACAGGGGGAGAGAACACTGAAGCTTTCTTT,CASSLTGGENTEAFF
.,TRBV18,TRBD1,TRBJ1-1,TGTGCCAGCTCGTGGACAGGACTGAACACTGAAGCTTTCTTT,CASSWTGLNTEAFF
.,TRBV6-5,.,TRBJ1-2,TGTGCCAGCAGAGCTAACTATGGCTACACCTTC,CASRANYGYTF
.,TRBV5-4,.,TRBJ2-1,TGTGCCAGCAGCCCCCCCACGCGGGACAATGAGCAGTTCTTC,CASSPPTRDNEQFF
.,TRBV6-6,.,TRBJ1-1,TGTGCCAGCATCCCGGGCAGCCCCGCTGAAGCTTTCTTT,CASIPGSPAEAFF
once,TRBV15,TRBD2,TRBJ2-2,TGTGCCACCAGCAGAGCGGGAGGGACTAGCGGGGCCGGGGAGCTGTTTTTT,CATSRAGGTSGAGELFF
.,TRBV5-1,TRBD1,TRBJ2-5,TGCGCCAGCAGCCCCGCAGGGGGTAAGGAGACCCAGTACTTC,CASSPAGGKETQYF
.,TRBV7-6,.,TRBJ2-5,TGTGCCAGCAGCCAAATCGGAGAGACCCAGTACTTC,CASSQIGETQYF
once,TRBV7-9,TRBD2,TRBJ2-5,TGTGCCAGCAGCTTAGCGGGCGCTAGCGGGAGAGGAGAGACCCAGTACTTC,CASSLAGASGRGETQYF
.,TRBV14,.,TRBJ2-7,TGTGCCAGCAGCCAAGGGGGGAATCCCTACGAGCAGTACTTC,CASSQGGNPYEQYF
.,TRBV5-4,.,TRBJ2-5,TGTGCCAGCAGCTTTCCTGGGGAGACCCAGTACTTC,CASSFPGETQYF
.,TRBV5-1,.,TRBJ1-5,TGCGCCAGCAGCTTGTCCGGGATAAGCAATCAGCCCCAGCATTTT,CASSLSGISNQPQHF
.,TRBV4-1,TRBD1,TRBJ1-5,TGCGCCAGCAGGAAGACAGGGGATAGCAATCAGCCCCAGCATTTT,CASRKTGDSNQPQHF
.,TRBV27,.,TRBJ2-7,TGTGCCACTCGACCCGTAGGACTCGGCTCCTACGAGCAGTACTTC,CATRPVGLGSYEQYF
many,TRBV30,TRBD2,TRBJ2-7,TGTGCCTGGAGCCCCGCCCCAAGACTAGCGGCTACCTACGAGCAGTACTTC,CAWSPAPRLAATYEQYF
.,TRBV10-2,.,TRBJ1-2,TGCGCCAGCAGTGCCGGCCTGAACTATGGCTACACCTTC,CASSAGLNYGYTF
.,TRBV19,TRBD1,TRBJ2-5,TGTGCCAGTAGTACCCCTCAGGGGGCCCAAGAGACCCAGTACTTC,CASSTPQGAQETQYF
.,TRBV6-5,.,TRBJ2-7,TGTGCCAGCAGTCAAGTCCACTATGGCTACGAGCAGTACTTC,CASSQVHYGYEQYF